Each of the 14 T cell receptor beta chains below was sequenced from the same sample in a study of brain T cells in children with intractable seizures. Time point: blood from clinic visit 5 months post-surgery; TSC patient then seizure free. The assay was immunoSEQ multiplex PCR, and TCRdb's table has in-frame clones only and misses some. The table lists 340,000 or so clones, about 93% of them singletons. The specimen was peripheral blood, collected about 5 months after surgery. The source of these receptors is a boy under two years old with tuberous sclerosis and intractable seizures.

J is TRBJ1-5 and V is TRBV2, with TRBD1 as a possible D gene (5 bases). V lost 6 bases and J 0 bases, leaving 9 bases between the germline ends. Germline CDR1 and CDR2: SNHLY and FYNNEI. The CDR3 has 14 residues. The CDR3 region is CASRDNLSNQPQHF. Written as DNA, the CDR3 is TGTGCCAGCAGGGACAACCTTAGCAATCAGCCCCAGCATTTT.

This chain connects TRBV3-1 (or the pseudogene TRBV3-2) to TRBJ2-1; D could derive from TRBD1 or TRBD2 (5 bases each). CDR3 length equals 14 residues. Trimming shortened V by 5 bases and J by 9 bases, and 17 bases separated the two germline ends. Germline lookup yields CDR1 LGHDT and CDR2 YNNKEL (reference sequence). The CDR3 loop is CASSGRSRGPEQFF. The CDR3 DNA reads TGTGCCAGCAGCGGTCGATCTAGGGGACCTGAGCAGTTCTTC.

This chain joins TRBV19 and TRBJ2-3; D unresolved. Germline values: CDR1 LNHDA, CDR2 SQIVND (reference sequence). The CDR3 covers 14 residues. The ends were cut back, 6 bases at V and 1 base at J, with 11 bases in the middle. CDR3 in amino acids: CASRLAVGTDTQYF. The DNA for the CDR3 is TGTGCCAGTAGGCTGGCGGTCGGCACAGATACGCAGTATTTT. Complete variable domain (other parts from reference TRBV19 and TRBJ2-3): DGGITQSPKYLFRKEGQNVTLSCEQNLNHDAMYWYRQDPGQGLRLIYYSQIVNDFQKGDIAEGYSVSREKKESFPLTVTSAQKNPTAFYLCASRLAVGTDTQYFGPGTRLTVL.

The chain couples TRBV4-2 to TRBJ2-1, with 10 bases identical to TRBD2. The V segment lost 0 bases and the J segment 5 bases; nucleotides outside the gene matches: 4. Germline V gene data show CDR1 as LGHNA and CDR2 as YNFKEQ. This CDR3 contains 16 residues. CDR3 nucleotides: TGTGCCAGCAGCCAAGACGGAGCGGGGGGGGACAATGAGCAGTTCTTC. Protein: CASSQDGAGGDNEQFF.

This CDR3 reads CASSLIGQGGDEQFF. The CDR3 DNA sequence: TGCGCCAGCAGCCTCATCGGACAGGGGGGCGATGAGCAGTTCTTC. V usage is TRBV5-1 and J usage is TRBJ2-1, with TRBD1 matching 10 bases. CDR3 length equals 15 residues. Germline V gene sequence: CDR1 SGHRS, CDR2 YFSETQ. J was trimmed by 8 bases and V by 4 bases; bases with no gene match: 9. Drawing the rest from reference TRBV5-1 and TRBJ2-1, the complete variable domain is KAGVTQTPRYLIKTRGQQVTLSCSPISGHRSVSWYQQTPGQGLQFLFEYFSETQRNKGNFPGRFSGRQFSNSRSEMNVSTLELGDSALYLCASSLIGQGGDEQFFGPGTRLTVL.

The chain joins TRBV19 to TRBJ1-5; D is ambiguous. The CDR3 contains 15 residues. The V gene's germline CDR1 is LNHDA and CDR2 SQIVND (reference sequence). V was shortened by 8 bases and J by 5 bases, with 19 bases between the two germline ends. The CDR3 sequence: CASSTGELWDQPQHF. The CDR3 region has the DNA TGTGCCAGTTCAACCGGGGAACTCTGGGATCAGCCCCAGCATTTT.

This chain joins TRBV24-1 and TRBJ2-3; 8 bases match TRBD2. This CDR3 contains 17 residues. Germline lookup yields CDR1 KGHDR and CDR2 SFDVKD. After removal of 0 bases from V and 5 bases from J, the junction contained 9 bases not matched to a gene. The CDR3 here is CATSDLPSGRLGDTQYF. The DNA for the CDR3 is TGTGCCACCAGTGATTTGCCCAGCGGGAGATTGGGAGATACGCAGTATTTT.

The V and J genes are TRBV6-1 and TRBJ2-3; 7 nucleotides align to TRBD2. This CDR3 has 13 amino acids. The trim removed 1 base at V and 8 bases at J, leaving 3 bases unmatched. Germline V gene data show CDR1 as MNHNS and CDR2 as SASEGT. As DNA, the CDR3 is TGTGCCAGCAGTGAAGGCGGGAGTCCTACGCAGTATTTT. Amino acids: CASSEGGSPTQYF.

This chain uses TRBV3-1 (or the pseudogene TRBV3-2) with TRBJ2-5; the match to TRBD2 covers 7 bases. V was pared by 3 bases and J by 9 bases, with 10 bases of the junction left unmatched. Germline CDR1 reads LGHDT; CDR2 reads YNNKEL (reference sequence). The CDR3 length is 14 residues. CDR3 sequence (DNA): TGTGCCAGCAGCCAGGGGACTACTAGGCGGGCCCAGTACTTC. It is translated as CASSQGTTRRAQYF.

The rearrangement links TRBV7-3 to TRBJ2-1; D not resolved. Trimming cost V 4 bases and J 8 bases, with 9 bases left between them. Germline assignment: CDR1 SGHTA and CDR2 FQGTGA. The CDR3 is 12 residues long. CDR3 residues: CASSSDPHEQFF. CDR3 coding DNA: TGTGCCAGCAGCTCGGACCCCCATGAGCAGTTCTTC.

The chain recombines TRBV12-3 or TRBV12-4 with TRBJ2-7; no clear D. This CDR3 has 13 amino acids. Trimming left V 3 bases short and J 2 bases short, with 8 bases between. The CDR3 sequence is CASSFGSPYEQYF. In nucleotides, the CDR3 is TGTGCCAGCAGTTTTGGGTCTCCCTACGAGCAGTACTTC.

The chain joins TRBV12-5 to TRBJ1-2; D remains ambiguous. Germline assignment: CDR1 LGHNT and CDR2 FRNRAP. The CDR3 contains 13 residues. V was pared by 3 bases and J by 7 bases, with 12 bases between. CDR3 amino acids: CASGFYKGTGYTF. In nucleotides, the CDR3 is TGTGCTAGTGGTTTTTATAAGGGAACTGGCTACACCTTC.

V is TRBV6-5 and J is TRBJ1-2; no firm D call. CDR1 and CDR2 (germline): MNHEY, SVGAGI. Deletions cut 7 bases from V and 1 base from J, with 10 bases between. The CDR3 totals 13 residues. The CDR3 spells CASIRQDNYGYTF. CDR3 in DNA: TGTGCCAGCATTAGGCAGGATAACTATGGCTACACCTTC.

The CDR3 is CASSEGRFYNEQFF. CDR3 nucleotides: TGTGCCAGCAGTGAGGGGAGGTTCTACAATGAGCAGTTCTTC. V gene TRBV6-1 combines with J gene TRBJ2-1; a possible D gene is TRBD2 (6 bases). The V end lost 3 bases, the J end lost 3 bases, and 9 bases lay between the germline ends. The CDR3 extends over 14 amino acids. The germline CDR1 and CDR2 sequences are MNHNS and SASEGT.